The 30 T cell receptor beta chains given below trace back to one sample, sequenced in a study of blood T cell repertoires in COVID-19. Clones were read by immunoSEQ multiplex PCR, and TCRdb kept only the in-frame ones, dropping some. Among a few hundred thousand clones, over 75% were seen once, and the ten largest hold 0.87%. Material: peripheral blood. The source of these receptors is a human donor with COVID-19, enrolled during active disease. The donor label of this sample is uncertain.

Of note for this clone: At the DNA level, this CDR3 is encoded by other sequences in the same sample as well. The rearrangement links TRBV28 to TRBJ1-1; no definite D call. The germline gives CDR1 MDHEN, CDR2 SYDVKM. With 2 bases removed from V and 1 base from J, the gap between germline ends came to 5 bases. CDR3 length: 13 amino acids. CDR3 in amino acids: CASSLVSNTEAFF. CDR3 nucleotide sequence: TGTGCCAGCAGTTTAGTCTCGAACACTGAAGCTTTCTTT.

This chain connects TRBV9 to TRBJ2-7, with TRBD2 matching 10 bases. The CDR3 is 16 residues long. V was pared by 0 bases and J by 3 bases, with 6 bases of the junction left unmatched. CDR1 is SGDLS and CDR2 is YYNGEE in the germline V gene. The CDR3 region is CASSVGSSGRIYEQYF. In DNA, the CDR3 is TGTGCCAGCAGCGTAGGGTCTAGCGGGAGAATCTACGAGCAGTACTTC.

The J gene is TRBJ1-2, the V gene TRBV24-1; 7 positions match TRBD1. The junction had 3 bases not matched to a gene; V was cut back by 2 bases and J by 4 bases. Germline CDR1 is KGHDR and CDR2 is SFDVKD. CDR3 size: 14 residues. The CDR3 DNA reads as TGTGCCACCAGTGATTCCGGGACAGCCTATGGCTACACCTTC. This gives the protein CATSDSGTAYGYTF.

The V and J genes are TRBV30 and TRBJ2-1; TRBD1 matches at 10 bases. CDR1 is GTSNPN and CDR2 is SVGIG in the germline V gene (reference sequence). V lost 5 bases, J lost 6 bases, and 7 bases stayed unmatched. The CDR3 is 14 amino acids. In DNA, the CDR3 is TGTGCCTGGTCTCGGGACAGGGGAGGCAATGAGCAGTTCTTC. Translating gives CAWSRDRGGNEQFF.

This clone has a handful of counts. V is TRBV3-1 (or the pseudogene TRBV3-2) and J is TRBJ2-3, with a tentative D call TRBD2 (6 bases). The germline CDR1 and CDR2 sequences are LGHDT and YNNKEL (reference sequence). The CDR3 spans 17 residues. Trimming took 0 bases from V and 1 from J, leaving 14 bases between them. The CDR3 protein is CASSQDLARRGTDTQYF. DNA of the CDR3: TGTGCCAGCAGCCAAGATCTGGCCCGGAGGGGCACAGATACGCAGTATTTT.

CDR3 region: CASSLVDIQGLNTEAFF. CDR3 in DNA: TGCGCCAGCAGCCTCGTGGACATCCAAGGGTTGAACACTGAAGCTTTCTTT. This rearrangement joins TRBV5-1 to TRBJ1-1, with D tentatively TRBD1 (5 bases). CDR1 is SGHRS and CDR2 is YFSETQ in the germline V gene. The CDR3 consists of 17 residues. V was pared by 4 bases and J by 0 bases, with 19 bases between.

The V and J genes are TRBV30 and TRBJ1-1; 8 nucleotides match TRBD1. Trimming removed 1 base from V and 5 bases from J; junction bases left unmatched: 3. Germline CDR1 and CDR2: GTSNPN and SVGIG (reference sequence). This CDR3 has 13 amino acids. The CDR3 reads CAWSDYRGTEAFF. CDR3 DNA sequence: TGTGCCTGGAGTGATTACAGGGGGACTGAAGCTTTCTTT.

This sequence joins TRBV19 and TRBJ1-4, with TRBD1 matching over 10 bases. The CDR3 is 16 amino acids. Germline lookup yields CDR1 LNHDA and CDR2 SQIVND (reference sequence). V shed 2 bases and J 4 bases; nucleotides not matched to a gene: 4. The DNA of the CDR3 is TGTGCCAGTAGTATAACCCGGACAGGGGGTAATGAAAAACTGTTTTTT. Residues: CASSITRTGGNEKLFF. The full variable domain, rest sourced from reference TRBV19 and TRBJ1-4, is DGGITQSPKYLFRKEGQNVTLSCEQNLNHDAMYWYRQDPGQGLRLIYYSQIVNDFQKGDIAEGYSVSREKKESFPLTVTSAQKNPTAFYLCASSITRTGGNEKLFFGSGTQLSVL.

V gene TRBV9 combines with J gene TRBJ2-1; a possible D gene is TRBD2 (6 bases). V gave up 4 bases and J gave up 8 bases, with 16 bases separating them. Germline V CDR1 and CDR2: SGDLS, YYNGEE. This CDR3 is 14 amino acids long. The CDR3 DNA sequence: TGTGCCAGCAGCCTCGGGACTTCCATTGATGAGCAGTTCTTC. Residues: CASSLGTSIDEQFF.

The sample holds one count of this clone. The rearrangement links TRBV24-1 to TRBJ1-2, with D perhaps matching TRBD1 (5 bases). The germline V gene has CDR1 KGHDR and CDR2 SFDVKD. V was shortened by 3 bases and J by 6 bases, with 16 bases between the two germline ends. The CDR3 extends over 15 amino acids. The CDR3 is CATSDRSGGFDGYTF. The CDR3 DNA reads TGTGCCACCAGTGATCGATCGGGGGGTTTTGATGGCTACACCTTC.

This clone has just a few counts. The gene calls are TRBV10-3 and TRBJ2-3; the match to TRBD2 covers 7 bases. The CDR3 has 15 amino acids. Per the germline V gene, CDR1 is ENHRY and CDR2 is SYGVKD. Germline trimming cut 6 bases from V and 8 bases from J; bases unmatched to any gene: 14. CDR3 nucleotides: TGTGCCATCAGGCAGACCCGCGGGAGCTTGACTACGCAGTATTTT. It yields the protein CAIRQTRGSLTTQYF.

The chain carries TRBV5-8 and TRBJ1-5; the D gene is possibly TRBD1 (5 bases). There are 16 residues in the CDR3. Germline lookup yields CDR1 SGHTS and CDR2 YDEGEE. Trimming stripped 0 bases from V and 6 bases from J, with 16 bases between. The CDR3 sequence: CASSLEGRQGSQPQHF. The CDR3 coding sequence is TGTGCCAGCAGCTTGGAAGGTCGGCAGGGAAGTCAGCCCCAGCATTTT.

The V gene is TRBV27, the J gene TRBJ1-1; 8 bases line up with TRBD1. The CDR3 contains 17 residues. Germline V lookup: CDR1 MNHEY, CDR2 SMNVEV (reference sequence). V shed 7 bases, J shed 1 base, and the junction held 14 bases outside the gene matches. The CDR3 sequence: CASNPPPGQEPNTEAFF. The CDR3, as DNA: TGTGCCAGCAACCCCCCCCCGGGACAGGAGCCGAACACTGAAGCTTTCTTT.

This chain links TRBV19 with TRBJ2-6, with D unclear. V gave up 10 bases and J gave up 0 bases, with 13 bases separating them. The germline V gene has CDR1 LNHDA and CDR2 SQIVND (reference sequence). The CDR3 totals 15 residues. The chain's CDR3 is CATRREASGANVLTF. The CDR3 DNA reads as TGTGCCACCCGCCGTGAGGCCTCTGGGGCCAACGTCCTGACTTTC.

J is TRBJ2-7 and V is TRBV30; D is perhaps TRBD1 (7 bases). The germline V and J ends were trimmed by 4 bases and 4 bases, with 8 bases remaining between them. Germline loops: CDR1 GTSNPN, CDR2 SVGIG (reference sequence). The CDR3 sequence is 11 residues long. CDR3 nucleotides: TGTGCCTGGACAGGGGGGTACGAGCAGTACTTC. Amino acid sequence: CAWTGGYEQYF.

This chain connects TRBV5-4 to TRBJ2-7; TRBD1 matches 8 bases. Looked up from germline, CDR1 is SGHNT and CDR2 is YYREEE (reference sequence). V lost 4 bases, J lost 0 bases, and 3 bases stayed unmatched. The CDR3 is 14 residues long. DNA for the CDR3: TGTGCCAGCAGCCCCGGACAGGGCTCCTACGAGCAGTACTTC. This sequence encodes CASSPGQGSYEQYF.

The rearrangement links TRBV10-1 to TRBJ1-1; 11 nucleotides align to TRBD1. V was clipped by 0 bases and J by 4 bases; unmatched bases: 4. Germline V gives CDR1 WNHNN, CDR2 SYGVQD (reference sequence). The CDR3 sequence is 16 residues long. CDR3 protein: CASSESGTGGTTEAFF. CDR3 bases: TGCGCCAGCAGTGAGTCTGGGACAGGGGGGACCACTGAAGCTTTCTTT.

In its sample, this clone was seen a few times. The chain has TRBV19 and TRBJ1-6; 8 bases line up with TRBD1. V shed 6 bases, J shed 10 bases, and the junction held 2 bases outside the gene matches. This CDR3 has 12 amino acids. The germline V gene encodes CDR1 LNHDA and CDR2 SQIVND (reference sequence). The CDR3 protein is CASRYRGSPLHF. CDR3 bases: TGTGCCAGTAGGTACAGGGGGTCACCCCTCCACTTT.

Points on this clone: No DNA is shown, since the ends of the CDR3 on it are uncertain; the CDR3 is the one TCRdb lists. This chain links TRBV7-2 with TRBJ2-5; no DNA check was done on the table's D call, TRBD2. The CDR3 spans 12 amino acids, including both terminal residues. Germline V CDR1 and CDR2: SGHTA, FQGNSA. The CDR3 loop reads CASSFGEGTQYF.

The chain uses TRBV5-4 and TRBJ2-7; 11 bases are a match to TRBD1. The CDR3 loop spans 16 amino acids. CDR1 and CDR2 (germline): SGHNT, YYREEE (reference sequence). With V trimmed by 4 bases and J by 1 base, 7 bases remained unmatched. The CDR3 DNA reads TGTGCCAGCAGCCCGTCGGGACAGGGGGTGTCCTACGAGCAGTACTTC. Translating gives CASSPSGQGVSYEQYF.

The gene calls are TRBV9 and TRBJ1-1, with D uncertain. The germline V and J ends were trimmed by 4 bases and 0 bases, with 7 bases remaining between them. The CDR3 has 13 residues. Germline V gene data show CDR1 as SGDLS and CDR2 as YYNGEE. The CDR3 loop is CASSFRVNTEAFF. CDR3 sequence (DNA): TGTGCCAGCAGCTTCCGGGTGAACACTGAAGCTTTCTTT. Full variable domain (remainder filled in from reference TRBV9 and TRBJ1-1): DSGVTQTPKHLITATGQRVTLRCSPRSGDLSVYWYQQSLDQGLQFLIQYYNGEERAKGNILERFSAQQFPDLHSELNLSSLELGDSALYFCASSFRVNTEAFFGQGTRLTVV.

The chain links TRBV25-1 to TRBJ2-1, with 8 bases that match TRBD2. Germline V lookup: CDR1 MGHDK, CDR2 SYGVNS. Trimming at V came to 9 bases and at J to 0 bases, leaving 4 bases not matched to a gene. This CDR3 region has 14 residues. CDR3 sequence: CASTAGGSYNEQFF. The CDR3 DNA follows: TGTGCCAGTACGGCGGGGGGCTCCTACAATGAGCAGTTCTTC. Combining the CDR3 with reference TRBV25-1 and TRBJ2-1 gives the whole variable domain EADIYQTPRYLVIGTGKKITLECSQTMGHDKMYWYQQDPGMELHLIHYSYGVNSTEKGDLSSESTVSRIRTEHFPLTLESARPSHTSQYLCASTAGGSYNEQFFGPGTRLTVL.

CDR3 in amino acids: CASSYWTGGWNEQFF. CDR3 nucleotide sequence: TGTGCCAGCAGCTATTGGACAGGGGGGTGGAATGAGCAGTTCTTC. J is TRBJ2-1 and V is TRBV5-6, with 10 positions matching TRBD1. The CDR3 spans 15 residues. V lost 3 bases to trimming and J lost 7 bases; unmatched junction nucleotides: 7. Germline CDR1 SGHDT, CDR2 YYEEEE.

The chain couples TRBV6-1 to TRBJ2-1; 10 bases map to TRBD2. There are 16 residues in the CDR3. Germline values: CDR1 MNHNS, CDR2 SASEGT. The V and J ends lost 4 bases and 9 bases, in that order; junction bases with no gene match: 12. CDR3 in DNA: TGTGCCAGCAGTGCTTCTCGAGCGGGAGGGCCAGGTGAGCAGTTCTTC. It encodes CASSASRAGGPGEQFF.

Concerning this clone itself: Mismatch with germline at one junction end may stem from a read error. The chain combines TRBV30 with TRBJ1-2, with D unresolved. Per the germline V gene, CDR1 is GTSNPN and CDR2 is SVGIG (reference sequence). This CDR3 is 11 amino acids long. The CDR3, as DNA: TGTGCCTGGAGTAATAACAATGGCTACACCTTC. It yields the protein CAWSNNNGYTF.

The chain recombines TRBV10-3 with TRBJ2-2; 14 nucleotides agree with TRBD2. This CDR3 is built from 18 residues. The V gene's germline CDR1 is ENHRY and CDR2 SYGVKD. The ends lost 5 bases at V and 4 bases at J; junction bases unmatched: 9. CDR3 in amino acids: CAISSPGLAGAGTGELFF. CDR3 DNA: TGTGCCATCAGTTCGCCGGGACTAGCGGGAGCGGGCACCGGGGAGCTGTTTTTT.

The V and J genes are TRBV7-2 and TRBJ1-3; the D is unclear. This CDR3 is built from 13 residues. V shed 6 bases and J shed 8 bases, with 14 bases lying between them. Germline-derived CDR1 and CDR2 are SGHTA and FQGNSA. The CDR3, as DNA: TGTGCCAGCAGACCACCTGGCGGGGACACCATATATTTT. Encoded protein: CASRPPGGDTIYF.

This clone was seen a single time. The genes are TRBV5-4 and TRBJ2-5; TRBD2 matches at 7 bases. The V and J ends lost 0 bases and 5 bases, in that order; junction bases with no gene match: 7. CDR3 length: 15 amino acids. Germline values: CDR1 SGHNT, CDR2 YYREEE (reference sequence). The CDR3 sequence: CASSLVGGRGETQYF. Written as DNA, the CDR3 is TGTGCCAGCAGCTTGGTGGGGGGGAGAGGGGAGACCCAGTACTTC.

The chain joins TRBV5-1 to TRBJ1-1, with D possibly TRBD1 on 6 matching bases. V was cut by 5 bases and J by 4 bases, with 15 bases left in between. The CDR3 sequence is 14 residues long. CDR1 and CDR2 from the germline V gene are SGHRS and YFSETQ. CDR3 in amino acids: CASSEQGGGTEAFF. As DNA, the CDR3 is TGCGCCAGCAGTGAACAGGGTGGGGGCACTGAAGCTTTCTTT.

The genes are TRBV6-5 and TRBJ2-7; 12 positions match TRBD2. The junction had 11 bases not matched to a gene; V was cut back by 7 bases and J by 7 bases. Germline lookup yields CDR1 MNHEY and CDR2 SVGAGI. The length of the CDR3 is 15 residues. Written as DNA, the CDR3 is TGTGCCAGCATCCCACCTAGCGGGAGGGGGGGAGAGCAGTACTTC. Amino acids: CASIPPSGRGGEQYF.